This T cell receptor beta chain emerged from a study of cytotoxic CD8 clonotypes in ibrutinib-treated CLL. Study-wide context: Patient counts were 11 relapsed/refractory, some 14 treatment-naive and about 18 IGHV unmutated. Study results and caveats: Researchers report that baseline clonality outpaced age-matched healthy donors and tracked circulating CD8+ T-cell counts. Treatment saw public clonotypes, which were uncommon, either contract or stay stable.

The CDR3 runs 17 residues. Turning to this clone: The antigen is not known.

TCRdb keeps only in-frame clones here, not all; method: immunoSEQ multiplex PCR. The sample lists thousands of clones; more than 65% were seen once. This sequence was found in a human donor with chronic lymphocytic leukemia. The chain has TRBV21-1 and TRBJ2-7; the table's D call, TRBD1, has no DNA check behind it. TRBV21-1 is annotated as a pseudogene. The specimen comprised PBMCs, sampled before ibrutinib treatment. CDR3 sequence: CASSKVTDRSSSYEQYF. Written as DNA, the CDR3 is TGTGCCAGCAGCAAAGTGACGGACAGGAGCAGCTCCTACGAGCAGTACTTC.